Sequencing of this TCR beta chain was carried out in a study of T cells after yellow fever vaccination. Study overall: Preparation used SMART-Seq v4 Ultra Low Input for the low-cell-number fractions.

Points on this clonotype: Its target is not known.

Universal primer sites and UMIs were introduced during 5'RACE template-switching synthesis of TCR cDNA. Via MiXCR, TCRdb re-called the 5' RACE reads, giving one row per CDR3 protein. The sample lists about 230,000 distinct CDR3 sequences, 6% to 8% occurring once. V trimming: 5 bases; J trimming: 2 bases; junction bases outside the gene matches: 3. The CDR3 extends over 14 amino acids. Germline V lookup: CDR1 SGHTA, CDR2 FQGNSA. Study-wide results and caveats: Overlap between CD4 and CD8 compartments was detected for a small share of clonotypes. Abundant clonotypes from the bulk population could have been carried over as contaminants into FACS-sorted repertoires.

The gene calls are TRBV7-2 and TRBJ1-3; 7 bases map to TRBD1. This clonotype originated in a man aged 30 to 39 who received the YFV17D yellow fever vaccine. The sample in question was CD4+ T cells sorted from PBMCs, obtained on the day of the yellow fever booster vaccination. CDR3 bases: TGTGCCAGCAGCCCCCAGGGGGCTGGAAACACCATATATTTT. Protein sequence: CASSPQGAGNTIYF.